This paragraph covers one T cell receptor beta chain sequence. Its antigen is as yet unknown. The data originate from a study of T cell repertoires in cytomegalovirus infection. Turning to the study itself: The study used recently identified HLA-C-restricted and well-studied HLA-B-restricted CMV epitopes.

Findings and caveats of the study: Carriers of CMV plus the relevant HLA were identified by cumulative public TCR beta family frequency.

The CDR3 covers 15 residues. V lost 6 bases and J 4 bases, leaving 16 bases between the germline ends. From germline, CDR1 is SNHLY and CDR2 FYNNEI. Via MiXCR, TCRdb re-called the reads, giving one row per CDR3 protein. The sample lists approximately 590,000 distinct CDR3 sequences, approximately 40% occurring once. The chain recombines TRBV2 with TRBJ2-1; D gene ambiguous. The sample was cultured PBMCs, taken from culture after CMV antigen stimulation. The TCR comes from a human donor in good health (CMV status not recorded). Some clones in this sample may be carry-over from other donors' samples. CDR3: CASRESRKEYNEQFF. CDR3 sequence (DNA): TGTGCCAGCAGAGAGAGCCGGAAGGAGTACAATGAGCAGTTCTTC. The whole variable domain, filled in from reference TRBV2 and TRBJ2-1, reads EPEVTQTPSHQVTQMGQEVILRCVPISNHLYFYWYRQILGQKVEFLVSFYNNEISEKSEIFDDQFSVERPDGSNFTLKIRSTKLEDSAMYFCASRESRKEYNEQFFGPGTRLTVL.